Listed below are T cell receptor beta chains from one sample, sequenced in a study of OX40 agonist ivuxolimab in advanced cancers. Produced via immunoSEQ multiplex PCR; TCRdb's table is partial and in-frame only. The sample yields about 69,000 clones, around 90% seen once. The input for sequencing was CD4+ or CD8+ T cells sorted from blood, taken in a trial of the OX40 agonist ivuxolimab. These receptors all stem from an adult with an advanced solid tumor such as melanoma, head and neck, liver or kidney cancer. Each CDR3 is given with its conserved first and last residue. The D gene is left open where the match is weak. Clone size, where shown, is once, few, many, or a class for clones that have expanded.

d_call | clone_size | j_call | v_call | cdr3_aa | cdr3_nt
TRBD2 | NA | TRBJ2-2 | TRBV6-1 | CASSVSGRAVGELFF | TGTGCCAGCAGTGTTAGCGGGAGGGCCGTCGGGGAGCTGTTTTTT
NA | NA | TRBJ1-1 | TRBV5-1 | CASSSSPGQKAFF | TGCGCCAGCAGCTCCTCGCCAGGGCAGAAAGCTTTCTTT
NA | few | TRBJ2-1 | TRBV9 | CASSATGAGYNEQFF | TGTGCCAGCAGCGCCACGGGAGCCGGTTACAATGAGCAGTTCTTC
TRBD1 | NA | TRBJ1-2 | TRBV6-5 | CASSSADRGEGYTF | TGTGCCAGCAGTTCCGCCGACAGGGGGGAAGGCTACACCTTC
TRBD2 | NA | TRBJ2-1 | TRBV4-2 | CASSLPEGTSGSNEQFF | TGTGCCAGCAGCCTCCCTGAAGGGACTAGCGGGAGCAATGAGCAGTTCTTC
TRBD1 | once | TRBJ2-3 | TRBV7-3 | CASSPRDRGVDTQYF | TGTGCCAGCAGCCCCCGGGACAGGGGCGTGGATACGCAGTATTTT
TRBD2 | once | TRBJ2-1 | TRBV18 | CASSPNPSGSLDEQFF | TGTGCCAGCTCACCAAATCCTAGCGGGAGCCTGGATGAGCAGTTCTTC
TRBD1 | NA | TRBJ1-3 | TRBV30 | CAWRGQGTNTIYF | TGTGCCTGGAGGGGACAGGGTACAAACACCATATATTTT
NA | NA | TRBJ2-5 | TRBV5-1 | CASSQKETQYF | TGCGCCAGCAGCCAGAAAGAGACCCAGTACTTC
TRBD2 | NA | TRBJ2-1 | TRBV5-1 | CASSGGTGGRGTEEQFF | TGCGCCAGCAGCGGTGGAACGGGAGGCCGGGGGACGGAGGAGCAGTTCTTC
NA | NA | TRBJ1-1 | TRBV21-1 | CASALGTEAFF | TGTGCCAGTGCTTTGGGCACTGAAGCTTTCTTT